Below, one TCR beta chain is given with its context. Its antigen specificity is not known. Base qualities are not at hand, and no much larger clone is one base apart. Sequencing instrument: Illumina NovaSeq 6000. Using 5'RACE with constant-segment primers, TCRalpha and TCRbeta cDNA libraries were constructed, with sample barcodes and unique molecular identifiers added in the process. Trizol reagent was used to extract RNA from every sample. Library amplification was performed in two PCR steps, and a second sample barcode and Illumina TruSeq adapters were introduced in the second step. Sequencing of libraries was performed on an Illumina NovaSeq with 2 x 150 bp paired-end reads. For the original study's pipeline: Demultiplexing of reads and collapsing into UMI-guided consensus sequences were performed with migec v1.2.7. Using mixcr v2.1.11, the UMI consensuses were aligned to TRA and TRB V and J templates and assembled into clonotypes. Expanded or contracted clonotypes were those called significant by both edgeR and NoisET, with noise models trained on biological replicates. For edgeR calls, the cutoffs were a false discovery rate-adjusted p below 0.01 and a log2 fold-change threshold of 1. As an exploratory analysis of dynamics, max-normalized trajectories of the 1000 most abundant clonotypes were examined by PCA with hierarchical clustering. Separately sequenced CD4+ and CD8+ repertoires were used to assign a CD4 or CD8 phenotype to each responding clone. The public sequencing data were trimmed at Q25 with fastp and processed into clonotypes with MiXCR by TCRdb, which kept only in-frame beta chains. Rows matching on CDR3 protein sequence are summarized as one entry with the most common DNA and genes. TCRdb's processing, not the authors', yielded these V and J calls. Here the sample has hundreds of thousands of distinct CDR3 sequences; roughly 17% occur a single time. 9.5% to 15% of the sample rests with the top ten.

The data belong to a study of T-cell memory formation after mild COVID-19 (dated by TCRdb to about 2021). Study-wide context: Most TCR sequence clusters were specific to one of the two donors. T-cell clones expanding and contracting after mild COVID-19 in two donors were tracked by longitudinal TCRalpha and TCRbeta repertoire sequencing. Two young, previously healthy adult volunteers, one female and one male, were included in the cohort. Paper-wide results and their limitations: Contracting CD4+ clones were found mainly in CM and EM memory subsets, while CD8+ clones were enriched in EMRA. The study included only a couple of mild cases, and larger cohorts that include severe cases with pre-infection samples were judged to be necessary. The second-wave clones that peaked on day 37 were not confirmed to be SARS-CoV-2 specific. Clones that contracted from day 15 to 85 showed balanced CD4/CD8 phenotypes, whereas a second wave of clones that expanded from day 15 to 37 leaned towards CD4+. The detection of some responding clones in pre-infection memory suggests that pre-existing cross-reactive memory T cells joined the SARS-CoV-2 response.

PBMCs were isolated by Ficoll-Paque density gradient centrifugation. The CDR3 sequence holds 14 residues, the cysteine and phenylalanine included. The kept DNA is CDR3 alone, 42 bases in frame from the first base. Trimming leaves V shorter by 3 bases and J shorter by 5 bases, with the junction holding 7 bases beyond the gene matches. CDR1 SGHRS and CDR2 YFSETQ are derived from the germline V gene. The TCR sequence derives from an adult woman who had mild COVID-19 (a few samples of this study predate the infection). The sample titles of this study are shuffled in the database, so cell type and time point are left out; the donor was told from shared clones. Sequencing was carried out using PBMCs or a T cell subset sorted from them (not recorded which). The rearrangement joined TRBV5-1 to TRBJ2-7, with 8 bases aligning to TRBD1. The bases are TGCGCCAGCAGCTGGTACGGACAGGGTGACGAGCAGTACTTC. This sequence encodes CASSWYGQGDEQYF.